Sequencing of this T cell receptor (beta chain) was carried out in a study of blood T cell repertoires in COVID-19. Study background: T cells, B-cell-depleted T cells, or PBMCs provided the cDNA or gDNA that served as material.

Data came from immunoSEQ multiplex PCR; TCRdb stores just in-frame clones and leaves some out. The table includes about 160,000 clones, about 93% detected once. After removal of 6 bases from V and 6 bases from J, the junction contained 11 bases not matched to a gene. The germline CDR1 and CDR2 sequences are WNHNN and SYGVQD (reference sequence). CDR3 length: 15 amino acids. This chain joins TRBV10-1 and TRBJ2-1; 7 nucleotides line up with TRBD1. The sequencing sample was made of peripheral blood. This receptor was taken from a woman aged 50 to 60 with acute or convalescent COVID-19. CDR3 amino acids: CASSRGIGLVNEQFF. In DNA form, the CDR3 reads TGCGCCAGCAGCAGGGGGATAGGGTTGGTCAATGAGCAGTTCTTC.